Included here is one T cell receptor beta chain sequence, with context. The specificity of this receptor is unknown. No much larger clone is present one base from it, and per-base qualities are unavailable. This entry belongs to a study of T-cell reconstitution after alpha-beta-depleted transplantation in children (dated by TCRdb to the mid-2010s). About the full investigation: The study quantitatively tracked T-cell immune reconstitution after TCRalphabeta/CD19-depleted allogeneic hematopoietic cell transplantation in children using TCR repertoire profiling.

Broader findings and caveats from the paper: The apparently early alphabetaT-cell count recovery about two months after transplant was reportedly dependent on only several hundred rapidly expanded clones derived from non-depleted graft cells. In some patients, the high TCRbeta diversity seen at day 60 was put down to recipient T cells and intrathymic progenitors that had survived conditioning. Over the following months the frequencies of hyperexpanded clones went down, and after one year T-cell counts and TCRbeta diversity were mostly credited to newly produced T cells.

The treatment or condition tag for this specimen amounts to: allogeneic hematopoietic cell transplantation with graft depleted of TCRalphabeta T cells and CD19 B cells. The children who served as transplant recipients had been given grafts of TCRalphabeta/CD19-depleted allogeneic hematopoietic cells. Library preparation employed PCR. Sequencing took place on an Illumina HiSeq 2500. To normalize quantification of the TCRbeta repertoire, the TCR libraries were built with molecular barcoding that relied on unique molecular identifiers. TCRdb cleaned the public reads at Q25 with fastp, built clones with MiXCR and kept in-frame beta chains. Entries are consolidated by CDR3 protein sequence, retaining the most common genes and DNA. The sample has about 980,000 distinct CDR3 sequences on record, about 29% of them singletons. Together, the top ten hold over 25% of the sample. Per the germline V gene, SGHAT is the CDR1 and FQNNGV is the CDR2. V is cut by 3 bases and J by 5 bases, and the space between the germline ends is 15 bases. Spanning cysteine to phenylalanine, the CDR3 consists of 15 amino acids. The retained sequence is limited to the CDR3, 45 bases, with the frame set at the first base.

The clonotype originates from a boy in the first two years of life who had a stem cell transplant for SCID, so the T cells may come from the graft donor. This receptor chain uses TRBV11-2 and TRBJ2-3; TRBD1 is a weak D gene call, 8 bases matching. Sequenced material: PBMCs, mostly from graft donor cells, taken 360 days after TCRalphabeta/CD19-depleted stem cell transplant. CDR3 protein: CASSFTGGQGDTQYF. The DNA sequence is as follows: TGTGCCAGCAGCTTCACGGGAGGACAGGGAGATACGCAGTATTTT.